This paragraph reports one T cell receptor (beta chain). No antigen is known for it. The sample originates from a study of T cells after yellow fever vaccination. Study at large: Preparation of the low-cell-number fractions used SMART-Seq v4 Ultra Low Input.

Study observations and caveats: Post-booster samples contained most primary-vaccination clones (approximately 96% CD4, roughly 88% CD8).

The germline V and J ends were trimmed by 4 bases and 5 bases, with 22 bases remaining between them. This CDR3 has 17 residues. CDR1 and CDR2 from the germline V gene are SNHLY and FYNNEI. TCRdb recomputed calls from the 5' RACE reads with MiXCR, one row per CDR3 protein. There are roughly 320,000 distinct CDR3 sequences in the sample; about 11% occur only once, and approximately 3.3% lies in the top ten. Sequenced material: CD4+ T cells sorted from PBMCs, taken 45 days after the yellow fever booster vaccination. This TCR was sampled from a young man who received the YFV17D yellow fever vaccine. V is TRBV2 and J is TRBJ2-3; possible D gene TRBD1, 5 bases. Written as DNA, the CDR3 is TGTGCCAGCAGTGTTGGAAATCGGCCAGGGCGTGGAGATACGCAGTATTTT. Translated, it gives CASSVGNRPGRGDTQYF.